This entry concerns a single TCR beta chain. CDR1 and CDR2 (germline): MNHNY, SVGAGI (reference sequence). Trimming took off 5 bases at V and 5 bases at J, with 12 bases between the two ends. The CDR3 sequence is 14 residues long. The assay was immunoSEQ multiplex PCR, and TCRdb's table has in-frame clones only and misses some. The table has several thousand clones, 74% seen once. The sample comes from a study of T cell repertoires in ileal Crohn's disease. The sequence derives from an adult with Crohn's disease. Sequenced sample: ileal tissue. The rearrangement uses TRBV6-6 and TRBJ2-2; D possibly corresponds to TRBD1 (6 bases). Here the CDR3 DNA reads TGTGCCAGCAGTCCACAGGGTGCAACCGGGGAGCTGTTTTTT. Encoded protein: CASSPQGATGELFF.